This T cell receptor (beta chain) was recovered during a study of shared clonotypes between healthy human individuals. Trimming removed 1 base from V and 0 bases from J, with 9 bases in between. Germline assignment: CDR1 LNHNV and CDR2 YYDKDF (reference sequence). This CDR3 has 15 residues. In the study's own analysis: Filtering differed for immunoSEQ, which gave only junction sequences without quality scores. TCRdb keeps only in-frame clones here, not all; method: immunoSEQ multiplex PCR. The D gene and trimming were derived from the DNA, and the V and J assignments and clone size from that table. The data hold about 2.3 million clones, with roughly 92% observed a single time.

This sequence originates from a man between 18 and 29 years old in good health. Some clones in this sample may be carry-over from other donors' samples. The rearrangement uses TRBV15 and TRBJ1-1; a weak D match, TRBD1 (5 bases). The sequenced sample was naive CD4+ T cells from PBMCs. This sample's subset: CD45RA+ positively selected. The CDR3 sequence is CATSRGQILNTEAFF. The CDR3 bases are TGTGCCACCAGCAGAGGACAGATCTTGAACACTGAAGCTTTCTTT.